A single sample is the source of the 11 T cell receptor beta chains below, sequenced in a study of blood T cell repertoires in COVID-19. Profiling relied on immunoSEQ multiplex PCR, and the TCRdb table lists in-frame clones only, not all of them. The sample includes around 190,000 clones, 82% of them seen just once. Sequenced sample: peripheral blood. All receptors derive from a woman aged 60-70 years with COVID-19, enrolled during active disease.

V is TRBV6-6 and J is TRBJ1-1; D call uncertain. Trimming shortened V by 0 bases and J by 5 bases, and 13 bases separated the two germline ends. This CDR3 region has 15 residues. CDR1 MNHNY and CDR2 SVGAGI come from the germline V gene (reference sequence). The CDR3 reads CASSYSTPAETEAFF. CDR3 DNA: TGTGCCAGCAGTTACTCCACCCCGGCGGAAACTGAAGCTTTCTTT.

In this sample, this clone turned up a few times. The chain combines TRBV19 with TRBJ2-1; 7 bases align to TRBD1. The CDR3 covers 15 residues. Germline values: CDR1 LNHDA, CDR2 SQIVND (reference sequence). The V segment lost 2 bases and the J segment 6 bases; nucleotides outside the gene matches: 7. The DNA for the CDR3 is TGTGCCAGTAGTATATGGGACAGCGAGTCCAATGAGCAGTTCTTC. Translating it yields CASSIWDSESNEQFF. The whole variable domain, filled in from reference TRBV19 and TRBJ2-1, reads DGGITQSPKYLFRKEGQNVTLSCEQNLNHDAMYWYRQDPGQGLRLIYYSQIVNDFQKGDIAEGYSVSREKKESFPLTVTSAQKNPTAFYLCASSIWDSESNEQFFGPGTRLTVL.

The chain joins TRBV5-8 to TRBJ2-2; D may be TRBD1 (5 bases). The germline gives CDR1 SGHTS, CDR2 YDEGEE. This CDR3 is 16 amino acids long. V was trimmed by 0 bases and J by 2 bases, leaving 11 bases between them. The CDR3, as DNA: TGTGCCAGCAGCTTGGGCAGGGTCGGTAACACCGGGGAGCTGTTTTTT. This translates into CASSLGRVGNTGELFF.

The CDR3 nucleotides read TGTGCCAGCAGTGAAACAGGGGGTCAGCCCCAGCATTTT. It specifies CASSETGGQPQHF. The chain couples TRBV6-1 to TRBJ1-5, with 8 bases fitting TRBD1. CDR1 MNHNS and CDR2 SASEGT come from the germline V gene. V gave up 2 bases and J gave up 6 bases; unmatched junction bases: 0. CDR3 size: 13 residues.

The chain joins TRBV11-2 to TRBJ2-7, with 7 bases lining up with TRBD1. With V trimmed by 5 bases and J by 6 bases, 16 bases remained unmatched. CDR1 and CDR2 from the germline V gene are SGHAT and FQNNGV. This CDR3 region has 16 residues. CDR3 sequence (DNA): TGTGCCAGCAGCCCGGCACGCGACAGGGTTTCCGTCGAGCAGTACTTC. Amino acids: CASSPARDRVSVEQYF.

This CDR3 is CAISVSAGIQETQYF. DNA for the CDR3: TGTGCCATCAGCGTGTCGGCGGGGATTCAAGAGACCCAGTACTTC. The chain joins TRBV10-3 to TRBJ2-5; a weak D match, TRBD2 (6 bases). Germline V gives CDR1 ENHRY, CDR2 SYGVKD. The CDR3 has 15 amino acids. Trimming shortened V by 6 bases and J by 2 bases, and 16 bases separated the two germline ends.

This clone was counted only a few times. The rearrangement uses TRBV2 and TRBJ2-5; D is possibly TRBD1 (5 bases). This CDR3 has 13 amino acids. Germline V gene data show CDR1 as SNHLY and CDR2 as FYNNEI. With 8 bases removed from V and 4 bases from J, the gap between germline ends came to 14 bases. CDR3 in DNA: TGTGCCAGCGGTACCCAGGGTCGAGAGACCCAGTACTTC. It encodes CASGTQGRETQYF.

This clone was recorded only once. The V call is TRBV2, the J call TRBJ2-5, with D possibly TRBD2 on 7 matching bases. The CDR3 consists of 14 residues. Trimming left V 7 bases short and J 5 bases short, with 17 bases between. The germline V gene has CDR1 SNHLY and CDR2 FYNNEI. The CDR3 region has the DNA TGTGCCAGCATAAGGGGGGGAACGAGGGAGACCCAGTACTTC. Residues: CASIRGGTRETQYF. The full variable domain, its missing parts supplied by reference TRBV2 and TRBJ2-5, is EPEVTQTPSHQVTQMGQEVILRCVPISNHLYFYWYRQILGQKVEFLVSFYNNEISEKSEIFDDQFSVERPDGSNFTLKIRSTKLEDSAMYFCASIRGGTRETQYFGPGTRLLVL.

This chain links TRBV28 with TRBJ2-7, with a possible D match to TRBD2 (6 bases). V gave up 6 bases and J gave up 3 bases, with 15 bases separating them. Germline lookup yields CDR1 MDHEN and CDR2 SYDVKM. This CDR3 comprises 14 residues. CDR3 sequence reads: CASRLPGDYYEQYF. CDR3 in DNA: TGTGCCAGCAGATTACCGGGGGATTACTACGAGCAGTACTTC.

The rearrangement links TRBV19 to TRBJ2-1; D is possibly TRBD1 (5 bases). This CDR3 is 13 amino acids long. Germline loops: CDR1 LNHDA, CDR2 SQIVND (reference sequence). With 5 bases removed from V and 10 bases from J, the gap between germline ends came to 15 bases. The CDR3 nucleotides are TGTGCCAGTAGTGGTGGGGCGGACGGGGAGCAGTTCTTC. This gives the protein CASSGGADGEQFF.

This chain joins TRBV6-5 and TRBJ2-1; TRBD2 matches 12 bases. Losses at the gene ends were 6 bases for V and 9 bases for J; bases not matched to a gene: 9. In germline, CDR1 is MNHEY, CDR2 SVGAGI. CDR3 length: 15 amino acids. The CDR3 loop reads CASRDLAGGLGEQFF. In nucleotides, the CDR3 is TGTGCCAGCAGGGACCTAGCGGGGGGGCTTGGTGAGCAGTTCTTC.